Below, 10 T cell receptor beta chains from the same sample are listed, as sequenced in a study of blood T cells in healthy people across ages. Alongside a J-beta primer mix, a sample-barcoded 5' primer served in a second PCR lasting roughly 6 to 12 cycles. TCRdb recomputed calls from the 5' RACE reads with MiXCR, one row per CDR3 protein. This sample has about 780,000 distinct CDR3 sequences, with approximately 24% found just once. Separately, the same data were catalogued under a study of T cells of mothers and their children.

Source material: blood. These receptor sequences come from a boy between 10 and 17 years old in good health.

There are a few counts of this clonotype. The chain carries TRBV11-2 and TRBJ1-2, with 7 bases that match TRBD1. Germline CDR1 is SGHAT and CDR2 is FQNNGV. The CDR3 sequence is 14 residues long. V was clipped by 4 bases and J by 7 bases; unmatched bases: 9. The CDR3 sequence is CASSSLRQGPGYTF. The CDR3 DNA follows: TGTGCCAGCAGCTCCTTAAGACAGGGTCCTGGCTACACCTTC.

This clonotype was counted only a few times. The chain recombines TRBV24-1 with TRBJ2-5; 9 bases align to TRBD1. TRBJ2-7 explains the end of the DNA better; the J call may be wrong. The CDR3 covers 16 residues. Germline CDR1 reads KGHDR; CDR2 reads SFDVKD. CDR3 in DNA: TGTGCCACCAGTGATTCCACCGGGACAGGGATCTACGAGCAGTACTTC. This encodes CATSDSTGTGIYEQYF.

The gene calls are TRBV13 and TRBJ2-4, with a possible D match to TRBD2 (5 bases). The CDR3 covers 13 residues. Looked up from germline, CDR1 is PRHDT and CDR2 is FYEKMQ (reference sequence). V was shortened by 1 base and J by 14 bases, with 15 bases between the two germline ends. The CDR3 nucleotides are TGTGCCAGCAGCTTAGTGGCTAGCCAAACCAAGTACTTC. Protein product: CASSLVASQTKYF.

The J gene is TRBJ2-5, the V gene TRBV27; 10 bases align to TRBD1. V lost 5 bases, J lost 5 bases, and 5 bases stayed unmatched. The CDR3 covers 14 residues. CDR1 and CDR2 from the germline V gene are MNHEY and SMNVEV (reference sequence). The CDR3 here is CASSPQTGGETQYF. The CDR3 region has the DNA TGTGCCAGCAGTCCCCAGACAGGGGGCGAGACCCAGTACTTC.

J is TRBJ2-4 and V is TRBV6-5, with TRBD1 matching over 11 bases. The CDR3 loop spans 15 amino acids. Germline V gene lookup returns CDR1 MNHEY and CDR2 SVGAGI. The V segment lost 6 bases and the J segment 3 bases; nucleotides outside the gene matches: 4. The CDR3 bases are TGTGCCAGCAGACCCGGGACAGGGGGCAAAAACATTCAGTACTTC. This encodes CASRPGTGGKNIQYF.

This clonotype occurred a few times. The rearrangement uses TRBV3-1 and TRBJ2-7; 8 nucleotides align to TRBD2. The CDR3 has 16 residues. V lost 4 bases to trimming and J lost 7 bases; unmatched junction nucleotides: 15. The germline V gene encodes CDR1 LGHDT and CDR2 YNNKEL (reference sequence). CDR3 region: CASSPGRVWGVGEQYF. In DNA, the CDR3 is TGTGCCAGCAGCCCCGGGAGGGTTTGGGGGGTGGGTGAGCAGTACTTC.

The chain couples TRBV29-1 to TRBJ2-7; D is perhaps TRBD1 (5 bases). The CDR3 runs to 11 residues. Per the germline V gene, CDR1 is SQVTM and CDR2 is ANQGSEA. The V end lost 5 bases, the J end lost 3 bases, and 8 bases lay between the germline ends. The CDR3 coding sequence is TGCAGCGTTTATGACAGCTACGAGCAGTACTTC. Translating gives CSVYDSYEQYF.

This clonotype was counted between two and nine times. The chain uses TRBV5-8 and TRBJ2-5; 9 bases fit TRBD1. Trimming took 0 bases from V and 2 from J; bases not matched to a gene: 5. The CDR3 has 16 residues. Germline CDR1 and CDR2: SGHTS and YDEGEE. The CDR3 spells CASSLELGTGQETQYF. For the CDR3, the DNA is TGTGCCAGCAGCTTGGAGCTAGGGACAGGGCAAGAGACCCAGTACTTC.

J is TRBJ2-3 and V is TRBV10-3; D unresolved. With 3 bases removed from V and 4 bases from J, the gap between germline ends came to 5 bases. CDR3 length equals 12 residues. In germline, CDR1 is ENHRY, CDR2 SYGVKD. CDR3 loop: CAISDPPDTQYF. DNA of the CDR3: TGTGCCATCAGTGACCCTCCAGATACGCAGTATTTT.

This chain links TRBV28 with TRBJ1-5, with a tentative D call TRBD1 (5 bases). From germline, CDR1 is MDHEN and CDR2 SYDVKM. The CDR3 length is 14 residues. Trimming cost V 1 base and J 7 bases, with 11 bases left between them. The CDR3 spells CASSLSPGRQPQHF. For the CDR3, the DNA is TGTGCCAGCAGTTTATCCCCAGGGAGACAGCCCCAGCATTTT.